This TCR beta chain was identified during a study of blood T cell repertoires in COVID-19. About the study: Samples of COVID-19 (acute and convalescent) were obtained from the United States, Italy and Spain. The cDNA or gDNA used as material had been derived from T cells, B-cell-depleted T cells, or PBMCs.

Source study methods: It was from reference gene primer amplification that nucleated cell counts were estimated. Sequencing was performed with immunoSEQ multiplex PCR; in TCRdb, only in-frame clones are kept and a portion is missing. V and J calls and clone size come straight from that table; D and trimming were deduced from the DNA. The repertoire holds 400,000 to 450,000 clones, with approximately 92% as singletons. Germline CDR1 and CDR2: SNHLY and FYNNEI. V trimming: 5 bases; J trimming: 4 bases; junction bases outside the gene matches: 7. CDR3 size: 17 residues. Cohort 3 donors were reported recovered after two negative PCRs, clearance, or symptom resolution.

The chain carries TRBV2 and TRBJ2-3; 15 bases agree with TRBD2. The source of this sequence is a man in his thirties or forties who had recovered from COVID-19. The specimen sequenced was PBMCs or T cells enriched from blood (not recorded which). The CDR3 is CASSSGTSGRLADTQYF. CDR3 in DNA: TGTGCCAGCAGTTCCGGGACTAGCGGGAGGTTGGCAGATACGCAGTATTTT. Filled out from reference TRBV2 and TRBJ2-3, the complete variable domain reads EPEVTQTPSHQVTQMGQEVILRCVPISNHLYFYWYRQILGQKVEFLVSFYNNEISEKSEIFDDQFSVERPDGSNFTLKIRSTKLEDSAMYFCASSSGTSGRLADTQYFGPGTRLTVL.